Following are 29 T cell receptor beta chains from one sample sequenced in a study of T cells in Graves' hyperthyroidism and ophthalmopathy. TCR beta CDR3 regions were amplified from RNA. The TCR CDR3 was amplified in a first-round RT-PCR using the HTBI primer set. TCRdb itself ran the multiplex PCR reads through MiXCR, one entry per CDR3 protein. This table has a few hundred thousand distinct CDR3 sequences, 20% to 25% appearing once. Sequenced input: blood. The receptors come from a woman between 70 and 85 years old with Graves' ophthalmopathy.

The rearrangement joins TRBV5-5 to TRBJ2-3, with TRBD2 matching 8 bases. CDR1 and CDR2 from the germline V gene are SGHKS and YYEKEE (reference sequence). This CDR3 spans 15 amino acids. V lost 4 bases and J lost 6; bases outside the gene matches: 10. CDR3 sequence: CASSPSGRYVDTQYF. As DNA, the CDR3 is TGTGCCAGCAGCCCGAGCGGGAGATATGTGGATACGCAGTATTTT.

This clonotype was detected only a few times. This rearrangement joins TRBV7-9 to TRBJ1-1; unclear D gene. The CDR3 runs to 15 residues. The germline gives CDR1 SEHNR, CDR2 FQNEAQ (reference sequence). Trimming stripped 6 bases from V and 0 bases from J, with 14 bases between. CDR3 in amino acids: CASSSRTGLNTEAFF. DNA of the CDR3: TGTGCCAGCAGTTCTCGGACTGGTTTGAACACTGAAGCTTTCTTT.

This clonotype has ten or more counts. CDR3 sequence (DNA): TGTGCCAGCAGTAAGGACAGGGGAGCATACGAGCAGTACTTC. Residues: CASSKDRGAYEQYF. The genes are TRBV27 and TRBJ2-7; 9 nucleotides match TRBD1. The CDR3 runs to 14 residues. Germline V lookup: CDR1 MNHEY, CDR2 SMNVEV (reference sequence). Trimming removed 5 bases from V and 4 bases from J; junction bases left unmatched: 6.

This clonotype was picked up many times. The chain recombines TRBV12-3 or TRBV12-4 with TRBJ2-2, with no clear D. The V end was cut by 2 bases, the J end by 2 bases, with 6 bases between. The CDR3 covers 14 residues. The CDR3, as DNA: TGTGCCAGCAGTTTAAGGCACAACACCGGGGAGCTGTTTTTT. It translates to CASSLRHNTGELFF.

The DNA of the CDR3 is TGTGCCAGCAGTTACTCCGGAGCAGGTCAGCCCCAGCATTTT. Protein: CASSYSGAGQPQHF. The rearrangement joins TRBV6-5 to TRBJ1-5; D gene unclear. This CDR3 is built from 14 residues. Trimming stripped 0 bases from V and 6 bases from J, with 9 bases between. Germline values: CDR1 MNHEY, CDR2 SVGAGI.

The V call is TRBV10-3, the J call TRBJ2-2; perhaps TRBD2 as D (5 bases). Germline V gene sequence: CDR1 ENHRY, CDR2 SYGVKD. V lost 9 bases, J lost 4 bases, and 6 bases lay in between. There are 11 residues in the CDR3. CDR3: CAIRGTGELFF. CDR3 nucleotide sequence: TGTGCCATACGGGGCACCGGGGAGCTGTTTTTT.

The chain uses TRBV19 and TRBJ2-3, with 9 positions matching TRBD1. The length of the CDR3 is 16 residues. The junction had 8 bases not matched to a gene; V was cut back by 4 bases and J by 3 bases. The V gene's germline CDR1 is LNHDA and CDR2 SQIVND (reference sequence). The CDR3 DNA reads as TGTGCCAGTAGTACTACAGGGGGCGGTGTAACAGATACGCAGTATTTT. This gives the protein CASSTTGGGVTDTQYF.

This clonotype was counted only a few times. The chain has TRBV18 and TRBJ2-5; 8 nucleotides agree with TRBD2. J gave up 0 bases and V 4 bases, and 1 base lay outside the gene matches. CDR1 is KGHSH and CDR2 is LQKENI in the germline V gene. There are 14 residues in the CDR3. DNA for the CDR3: TGTGCCAGCTCACGCGGGGGGTACCAAGAGACCCAGTACTTC. Protein: CASSRGGYQETQYF.

The chain couples TRBV5-1 to TRBJ1-2; 9 bases are a match to TRBD1. The CDR3 consists of 15 residues. Unmatched junction bases numbered 8, after V lost 2 bases and J lost 6 bases. The germline V gene has CDR1 SGHRS and CDR2 YFSETQ. The CDR3 nucleotides are TGCGCCAGCAGCTTTCGAACCGGGACAGGGAATGGCTACACCTTC. Protein: CASSFRTGTGNGYTF.

This chain connects TRBV6-6 to TRBJ2-1, with TRBD2 matching over 7 bases. V lost 3 bases to trimming and J lost 7 bases; unmatched junction nucleotides: 9. The CDR3 is made up of 15 amino acids. Germline CDR1 MNHNY, CDR2 SVGAGI (reference sequence). CDR3 sequence (DNA): TGTGCCAGCAGTTATCGGGGAGGGCTCACGAATGAGCAGTTCTTC. Encoded protein: CASSYRGGLTNEQFF.

The gene calls are TRBV10-3 and TRBJ1-1, with no clear D. Per the germline V gene, CDR1 is ENHRY and CDR2 is SYGVKD. The CDR3 covers 13 residues. V gave up 6 bases and J gave up 6 bases, with 14 bases separating them. CDR3 sequence: CAISPGANPEAFF. The CDR3 DNA follows: TGTGCCATCAGCCCGGGCGCCAACCCTGAAGCTTTCTTT.

This clonotype was counted only a few times. J is TRBJ2-2 and V is TRBV12-5, with no clear D. The germline V gene has CDR1 LGHNT and CDR2 FRNRAP. The CDR3 has 13 residues. The germline V and J ends were trimmed by 7 bases and 7 bases, with 13 bases remaining between them. The CDR3 sequence is CASVKGASGELFF. The CDR3 DNA is TGTGCTAGTGTCAAAGGTGCTAGCGGGGAGCTGTTTTTT.

CDR3: CSAPLDGGGRYEQYF. The CDR3, as DNA: TGCAGTGCTCCCCTCGACGGTGGAGGCCGCTACGAGCAGTACTTC. V and J are TRBV20-1 and TRBJ2-7, with D possibly being TRBD2 (5 bases). The CDR3 sequence is 15 residues long. Germline CDR1 reads DFQATT; CDR2 reads SNEGSKA (reference sequence). V lost 5 bases and J 3 bases, leaving 20 bases between the germline ends.

This clonotype has just a few counts. This chain joins TRBV7-6 and TRBJ2-2; D unclear. The germline gives CDR1 SGHVS, CDR2 FNYEAQ. The CDR3 is 15 amino acids. V lost 2 bases, J lost 4 bases, and 11 bases lay in between. The CDR3 loop reads CASSLTWVGTGELFF. CDR3 nucleotides: TGTGCCAGCAGCTTAACGTGGGTGGGCACCGGGGAGCTGTTTTTT.

J is TRBJ2-3 and V is TRBV29-1; 7 nucleotides line up with TRBD1. CDR3 length: 12 residues. V lost 8 bases, J lost 4 bases, and 6 bases stayed unmatched. Germline lookup yields CDR1 SQVTM and CDR2 ANQGSEA. The CDR3 DNA is TGCAGCTATGCGACAGGGCCAGATACGCAGTATTTT. Protein product: CSYATGPDTQYF.

The rearrangement links TRBV6-1 to TRBJ1-1; no clear D. The germline V gene encodes CDR1 MNHNS and CDR2 SASEGT. CDR3 length: 13 amino acids. The germline V and J ends were trimmed by 6 bases and 4 bases, with 12 bases remaining between them. CDR3 loop: CASSDLRGTEAFF. In DNA form, the CDR3 reads TGTGCCAGCAGCGACCTCCGGGGCACTGAAGCTTTCTTT.

This clonotype was observed a few times. The chain combines TRBV5-6 with TRBJ2-1, with a weak D call TRBD2 (5 bases). This CDR3 has 13 residues. From germline, CDR1 is SGHDT and CDR2 YYEEEE. Between the trimmed V and J ends, which lost 5 bases and 9 bases, there was a span of 15 bases. The CDR3 loop reads CASRYERGSEQFF. The CDR3 region has the DNA TGTGCCAGCAGGTACGAAAGAGGGTCTGAGCAGTTCTTC.

This clonotype showed up many times. This chain joins TRBV7-9 and TRBJ1-1; TRBD1 matches at 9 bases. The CDR3 spans 18 residues. The ends lost 5 bases at V and 0 bases at J; junction bases unmatched: 13. Germline CDR1 is SEHNR and CDR2 is FQNEAQ (reference sequence). The CDR3 DNA sequence: TGTGCCAGCAGCCGAGGGGACAGGGATCCGTCAATGAACACTGAAGCTTTCTTT. It yields the protein CASSRGDRDPSMNTEAFF.

This clonotype was recorded at least ten times. The chain combines TRBV6-2 or TRBV6-3 with TRBJ2-1; maybe TRBD1 (5 bases). The CDR3 covers 17 residues. V was clipped by 5 bases and J by 0 bases, with 17 bases between them. From germline, CDR1 is MNHEY and CDR2 SVGEGT. The CDR3 DNA is TGTGCCAGCAGTAGGGGTCTAGGCCGGAGCTCCTACAATGAGCAGTTCTTC. This codes for CASSRGLGRSSYNEQFF.

The V gene is TRBV13, the J gene TRBJ2-1; 9 bases agree with TRBD2. Germline V gives CDR1 PRHDT, CDR2 FYEKMQ (reference sequence). The CDR3 runs 17 residues. Germline trimming cut 6 bases from V and 3 bases from J; bases unmatched to any gene: 12. CDR3 loop: CASRPNLAGAIYNEQFF. DNA for the CDR3: TGTGCCAGCAGACCGAACTTAGCGGGAGCAATCTACAATGAGCAGTTCTTC.

CDR3 sequence reads: CASSRRDQETQYF. The CDR3 coding sequence is TGTGCCAGCAGCAGAAGGGATCAAGAGACCCAGTACTTC. V is TRBV11-2 and J is TRBJ2-5; D unresolved. Trimming left V 5 bases short and J 2 bases short, with 9 bases between. The germline V gene encodes CDR1 SGHAT and CDR2 FQNNGV. CDR3 length: 13 residues.

CDR3 loop: CASSDPQTYEQYF. DNA for the CDR3: TGCGCCAGCAGTGACCCCCAAACCTACGAGCAGTACTTC. The chain is built from TRBV10-1 and TRBJ2-7; D gene uncertain. Deletions cut 3 bases from V and 2 bases from J, with 8 bases between. CDR1 and CDR2 from the germline V gene are WNHNN and SYGVQD (reference sequence). The CDR3 totals 13 residues.

The sample holds a few counts of this clonotype. The rearrangement uses TRBV20-1 and TRBJ2-7; D not resolved. The germline V gene encodes CDR1 DFQATT and CDR2 SNEGSKA (reference sequence). V gave up 6 bases and J gave up 0 bases, with 12 bases separating them. This CDR3 is 13 amino acids long. CDR3 region: CSATLGRSYEQYF. CDR3 in DNA: TGCAGTGCGACGTTGGGCCGCTCCTACGAGCAGTACTTC.

V is TRBV7-3 and J is TRBJ2-7; 14 bases are a match to TRBD2. The CDR3 consists of 15 residues. Germline CDR1 reads SGHTA; CDR2 reads FQGTGA. V shed 3 bases and J 7 bases; nucleotides not matched to a gene: 5. The CDR3, as DNA: TGTGCCAGCAGCTTGGGACTAGCGGGAGATGAAGAGCAGTACTTC. Encoded protein: CASSLGLAGDEEQYF.

This rearrangement joins TRBV29-1 to TRBJ2-7; D possibly corresponds to TRBD2 (5 bases). Trimming stripped 8 bases from V and 0 bases from J, with 11 bases between. The CDR3 loop spans 12 amino acids. Looked up from germline, CDR1 is SQVTM and CDR2 is ANQGSEA. CDR3 in DNA: TGCAGCACCTTGGGGAGCTCCTACGAGCAGTACTTC. It is translated as CSTLGSSYEQYF.

In this sample, this clonotype turned up many times. The chain uses TRBV10-1 and TRBJ2-2; possibly TRBD1 for D (5 bases). CDR3 length: 13 residues. Deletions cut 3 bases from V and 8 bases from J, with 10 bases between. Germline V gene data show CDR1 as WNHNN and CDR2 as SYGVQD (reference sequence). The CDR3 loop reads CASSDPQGGELFF. CDR3 coding DNA: TGCGCCAGCAGTGACCCTCAGGGTGGGGAGCTGTTTTTT.

This clonotype was seen repeatedly, ten times or more. The chain recombines TRBV28 with TRBJ2-7, with D perhaps TRBD1 or TRBD2 (5 bases each). Between the trimmed V and J ends, which lost 5 bases and 6 bases, there was a span of 14 bases. Germline CDR1 MDHEN, CDR2 SYDVKM. The CDR3 spans 13 residues. The CDR3 region is CASSSPGPGEQYF. DNA of the CDR3: TGTGCCAGCAGTAGCCCGGGACCGGGCGAGCAGTACTTC. The full variable domain, with the rest looked up from reference TRBV28 and TRBJ2-7, is DVKVTQSSRYLVKRTGEKVFLECVQDMDHENMFWYRQDPGLGLRLIYFSYDVKMKEKGDIPEGYSVSREKKERFSLILESASTNQTSMYLCASSSPGPGEQYFGPGTRLTVT.

This clonotype was seen only a few times. The genes are TRBV7-3 and TRBJ2-5; D ambiguous. The CDR3 length is 12 residues. Trimming took off 1 base at V and 5 bases at J, with 5 bases between the two ends. Germline V gene data show CDR1 as SGHTA and CDR2 as FQGTGA. In DNA form, the CDR3 reads TGTGCCAGCAGCTTAAATGGGGAGACCCAGTACTTC. Its translation: CASSLNGETQYF. Variable domain in full (rest from reference TRBV7-3 and TRBJ2-5): GAGVSQTPSNKVTEKGKYVELRCDPISGHTALYWYRQSLGQGPEFLIYFQGTGAADDSGLPNDRFFAVRPEGSVSTLKIQRTERGDSAVYLCASSLNGETQYFGPGTRLLVL.

This clonotype was observed a handful of times. This rearrangement joins TRBV6-2 or TRBV6-3 to TRBJ2-3; D perhaps matches TRBD2 (5 bases). CDR1 is MNHEY and CDR2 is SVGEGT in the germline V gene. V was shortened by 4 bases and J by 10 bases, with 12 bases between the two germline ends. The CDR3 contains 12 residues. The CDR3 DNA follows: TGTGCCAGCAGTTTTACCAACGGGGCGCAGTATTTT. This codes for CASSFTNGAQYF.